This TCR beta chain was recovered during a study of cytomegalovirus exposure and HLA in healthy donors. Study overall: The study's early data release held about 77 million unique TCRs from HLA-typed donors. Whole-study results and caveats: Per a prior analysis, the majority of TCR beta V segments were productive roughly 90% or roughly 30% of the time.

Worth noting for this clone: Its antigen is currently unknown.

PCR primers comprised 60 Vbeta and 13 Jbeta primers. Data came from immunoSEQ multiplex PCR; TCRdb stores just in-frame clones and leaves some out. The repertoire consists of 250,000 to 350,000 clones, with 85% to 90% occurring once and the leading ten covering less than 2.5%. Germline V gene data show CDR1 as SGDLS and CDR2 as YYNGEE. This CDR3 has 15 residues. V trimming: 2 bases; J trimming: 2 bases; junction bases outside the gene matches: 4. Sequencing used PBMCs. The sequence came from a woman under 30 in good health and CMV-seronegative. V usage is TRBV9 and J usage is TRBJ2-5; the match to TRBD2 covers 9 bases. The CDR3 DNA sequence: TGTGCCAGCAGCGTCGCGGGGGGGATGCAAGAGACCCAGTACTTC. Translating gives CASSVAGGMQETQYF.